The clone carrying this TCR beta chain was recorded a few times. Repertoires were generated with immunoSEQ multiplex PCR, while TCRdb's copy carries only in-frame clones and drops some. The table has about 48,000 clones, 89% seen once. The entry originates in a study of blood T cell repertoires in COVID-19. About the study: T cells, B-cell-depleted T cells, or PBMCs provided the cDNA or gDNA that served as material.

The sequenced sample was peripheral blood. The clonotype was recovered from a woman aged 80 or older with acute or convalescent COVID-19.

CDR3 nucleotide sequence: TGTGCCAGCAGCCCAACAGGGGGCGGAAGCTATGGCTACACCTTC. Translation: CASSPTGGGSYGYTF. V usage is TRBV11-1 and J usage is TRBJ1-2; 9 nucleotides match TRBD1. CDR3 length: 15 amino acids. The trim removed 5 bases at V and 4 bases at J, leaving 8 bases unmatched. Per the germline V gene, CDR1 is SGHAT and CDR2 is FQDESV (reference sequence).